This T cell receptor (beta chain) was identified during a study of blood T cell repertoires in COVID-19. Turning to the study itself: Whether acute or convalescent, the COVID-19 samples came from the United States, Italy and Spain.

The table came from immunoSEQ multiplex PCR; TCRdb's copy has only in-frame clones and leaves some out. Of roughly 260,000 clones listed, 87% are singletons. This CDR3 has 17 residues. In germline, CDR1 is SGHRS, CDR2 YFSETQ. The V gene end was trimmed by 6 bases and the J gene end by 1 base; junction bases not matched to a gene: 12. Sequencing used PBMCs or T cells enriched from blood (not recorded which). The receptor was isolated from a woman under 40 with acute COVID-19. The chain combines TRBV5-1 with TRBJ2-3; 9 bases align to TRBD2. In nucleotides, the CDR3 is TGCGCCAGCAACGCTCTAGCGGGACTGGATGGCACAGATACGCAGTATTTT. As protein: CASNALAGLDGTDTQYF. The variable domain in full, with the rest retrieved from reference TRBV5-1 and TRBJ2-3, is KAGVTQTPRYLIKTRGQQVTLSCSPISGHRSVSWYQQTPGQGLQFLFEYFSETQRNKGNFPGRFSGRQFSNSRSEMNVSTLELGDSALYLCASNALAGLDGTDTQYFGPGTRLTVL.